These 27 T cell receptor beta chains came from one sample sequenced in a study of T cells in women clearing cervical HPV infection. TCRdb keeps only in-frame clones here, not all; method: immunoSEQ multiplex PCR. Recorded for this sample: about 23,000 clones. Input material: blood buffy coat. These receptor sequences come from a woman between 18 and 70 years old with a cervical HPV16 infection that either progressed to CIN3+ or cleared (not recorded which).

To note about this clone: The read falls 3 residues short of the CDR3 end, and the missing part is taken from the germline J gene. The chain combines TRBV5-1 with TRBJ1-2; 9 bases map to TRBD1. Germline-derived CDR1 and CDR2 are SGHRS and YFSETQ. This CDR3 comprises 13 residues. The CDR3 bases that were read are TGCGCCAGCAGCCCCCGGGACAGGGACGGC. Its translation: CASSPRDRDG. The full CDR3 protein is CASSPRDRDGYTF.

With regard to this clone: The DNA ends 3 residues before the CDR3 does, and the rest of the CDR3 is filled in from the germline J gene. The V gene is TRBV6-1, the J gene TRBJ2-1; 9 nucleotides match TRBD1. CDR3 size: 15 residues. With V trimmed by 4 bases and J by 2 bases, 3 bases remained unmatched. Germline V CDR1 and CDR2: MNHNS, SASEGT. The CDR3 sequence: CASSGTGGAYNEQFF. The CDR3 DNA, read in part, is TGTGCCAGCAGTGGCACAGGGGGCGCCTACAATGAG.

Comment on this clone: With the read ending 3 residues before the CDR3 end, the germline J gene is used to fill in that end. The gene calls are TRBV19 and TRBJ2-7; D possibly corresponds to TRBD2 (5 bases). The V gene lost 5 bases and the J gene lost 2 bases, with 16 bases spanning the gap. CDR3 size: 15 residues. Per the germline V gene, CDR1 is LNHDA and CDR2 is SQIVND (reference sequence). CDR3 loop: CASSLWTGNPYEQYF. Incomplete CDR3 DNA: TGTGCCAGTAGTCTCTGGACTGGTAACCCCTACGAG.

Turning to this clone: The CDR3 goes on 3 residues after the read ends, and that part is filled in from the germline J gene. The chain has TRBV20-1 and TRBJ1-2; possible D gene TRBD1, 6 bases. CDR3 size: 11 residues. Per the germline V gene, CDR1 is DFQATT and CDR2 is SNEGSKA (reference sequence). CDR3 sequence reads: CSASQGLGYTF. CDR3 bases read: TGCAGTGCTAGCCAGGGGCTGGGC.

Turning to this clone: A read error may produce the germline difference seen at one junction end. The read ends 3 residues before the CDR3 terminus; that terminus is restored from the germline J gene. The rearrangement links TRBV7-7 to TRBJ1-4, with a possible D match to TRBD1 (6 bases). Germline V lookup: CDR1 SSHAT, CDR2 FNYEAQ (reference sequence). The CDR3 loop spans 13 amino acids. The CDR3 bases that were read are TGTGCTAGCAGCCGGACAGTAAATGAAAAA. Amino acids: CASSRTVNEK. The full CDR3 protein reads CASSRTVNEKLFF.

On this clone itself: One end of the junction does not line up with germline, which may come from a read error. The CDR3 goes on 3 residues after the read ends, and that part is filled in from the germline J gene. This chain links TRBV4-2 with TRBJ1-2, with 11 bases aligning to TRBD1. Per germline, CDR1 LGHNA and CDR2 YNFKEQ. CDR3 size: 16 residues. The part of the CDR3 DNA that was read is TGCGCCAGCAGCCAAGGAGCGGGGGACAGGGGGGAAGGC. Translating gives CASSQGAGDRGEG. The complete CDR3 protein is CASSQGAGDRGEGYTF.

Points on this clone: The CDR3 goes on 3 residues after the read ends, and that part is filled in from the germline J gene. This chain connects TRBV14 to TRBJ2-1; D is possibly TRBD2 (5 bases). Between the trimmed V and J ends, which lost 2 bases and 6 bases, there was a span of 11 bases. Germline V CDR1 and CDR2: SGHDN, FVKESK. This CDR3 region has 14 residues. The CDR3 loop is CASSQFASGNEQFF. Incomplete CDR3 DNA: TGTGCCAGCAGCCAATTCGCCAGCGGCAATGAG.

With regard to this clone: The read halts 3 residues ahead of the CDR3 end, with the missing end drawn from the germline J gene. The V call is TRBV18, the J call TRBJ2-1; 9 bases align to TRBD2. The length of the CDR3 is 19 residues. The V gene's germline CDR1 is KGHSH and CDR2 LQKENI. V lost 3 bases to trimming and J lost 9 bases; unmatched junction nucleotides: 21. The CDR3 here is CASSPGASGILGGKIEQFF. Partial CDR3 DNA: TGTGCCAGCTCACCGGGGGCTAGCGGGATCCTCGGAGGTAAAATTGAG.

As for this clone: Read coverage stops 3 residues before the CDR3 terminus; the germline J gene supplies the remainder. The chain couples TRBV14 to TRBJ2-7; 12 bases match TRBD2. CDR1 and CDR2 (germline): SGHDN, FVKESK. This CDR3 comprises 18 residues. V lost 0 bases and J lost 0; bases outside the gene matches: 6. CDR3 DNA, as far as it was read: TGTGCCAGCAGCCAAGATGGGACTAGCGGGCTCAGCTCCTACGAG. Encoded protein: CASSQDGTSGLSSYE. The full CDR3 protein is CASSQDGTSGLSSYEQYF.

In the case of this clone: The read ends 3 residues early relative to the CDR3; the germline J gene fills the gap. This chain joins TRBV6-4 and TRBJ2-3; TRBD2 aligns across 8 bases. The CDR3 has 15 residues. V lost 0 bases and J lost 6; bases outside the gene matches: 5. Germline CDR1 MRHNA, CDR2 SNTAGT. CDR3 region: CASSDSSGGADTQYF. The part of the CDR3 DNA that was read is TGTGCCAGCAGTGACTCATCGGGAGGGGCCGATACG.

Comment on this clone: The sequence runs out 3 residues before the end of the CDR3; the remainder is reconstructed from the germline J gene. This chain connects TRBV20-1 to TRBJ2-2; 7 positions match TRBD2. This CDR3 comprises 17 residues. The germline gives CDR1 DFQATT, CDR2 SNEGSKA (reference sequence). The J segment lost 4 bases and the V segment lost 1 base, leaving 12 bases of the junction unmatched. The CDR3 here is CSARGSQGLRGTGELFF. CDR3 DNA (partial): TGCAGTGCTAGAGGCAGTCAGGGACTAAGGGGCACCGGGGAG.

Points on this clone: The read halts 3 residues ahead of the CDR3 end, with the missing end drawn from the germline J gene. The J gene is TRBJ1-2, the V gene TRBV20-1, with 7 bases identical to TRBD1. The CDR3 is made up of 15 amino acids. Looked up from germline, CDR1 is DFQATT and CDR2 is SNEGSKA (reference sequence). Incomplete CDR3 DNA: TGCAGTGCCAAGCCAAATTCGGCAGGGGGTGGGGGC. It specifies CSAKPNSAGGGG. The whole CDR3 region reads CSAKPNSAGGGGYTF.

CDR3 loop: CASGTGLDVTDTQYF. The sequenced part of the CDR3 DNA is TGTGCTAGTGGTACGGGACTAGACGTTACAGATACG. This sequence joins TRBV12-5 and TRBJ2-3; 8 nucleotides line up with TRBD2. The CDR3 end is not reached by the read, which stops 3 residues before it; the germline J gene fills it in. Germline CDR1 and CDR2: LGHNT and FRNRAP. The V gene end was trimmed by 5 bases and the J gene end by 3 bases; junction bases not matched to a gene: 7. This CDR3 spans 15 amino acids.

As to this clone: Sequence at one end of the junction differs from germline and may be a read error. The observed sequence ends 3 residues before the CDR3 terminus, with the missing tail filled in from the germline J gene. This CDR3 is also generated by other DNA sequences in the sample. The rearrangement uses TRBV2 and TRBJ1-3; 7 nucleotides agree with TRBD1. This CDR3 is built from 13 residues. Looked up from germline, CDR1 is SNHLY and CDR2 is FYNNEI. This CDR3 is CASNTDRRNTIYF. The sequenced CDR3 bases are TGTGCCAGCAATACGGACAGGAGAAACACG. Full variable domain (outside the CDR3, taken from reference TRBV2 and TRBJ1-3): EPEVTQTPSHQVTQMGQEVILRCVPISNHLYFYWYRQILGQKVEFLVSFYNNEISEKSEIFDDQFSVERPDGSNFTLKIRSTKLEDSAMYFCASNTDRRNTIYFGEGSWLTVV.

With regard to this clone: The read gets to within 3 residues of the CDR3 end, and the germline J gene fills in the rest. The gene calls are TRBV24-1 and TRBJ1-5; unclear D gene. The CDR3 is made up of 19 amino acids. CDR1 KGHDR and CDR2 SFDVKD come from the germline V gene. Trimming took off 8 bases at V and 3 bases at J, with 28 bases between the two ends. CDR3 protein: CATIVRVAGGSPNNQPQHF. Partial CDR3 DNA: TGTGCCACCATTGTGAGGGTCGCTGGAGGGTCCCCTAACAATCAGCCC.

On this clone: The sequenced fragment ends 3 residues before the CDR3 boundary, so the rest is inferred from the germline J gene. The chain links TRBV30 to TRBJ2-7, with TRBD1 identical over 7 bases. CDR1 and CDR2 from the germline V gene are GTSNPN and SVGIG (reference sequence). The CDR3 is 12 amino acids. V gave up 2 bases and J gave up 4 bases; unmatched junction bases: 2. The CDR3 protein is CAWSRRGYEQYF. Partial CDR3 DNA: TGTGCCTGGAGTCGCAGGGGGTACGAG.

Turning to this clone: The CDR3 end falls 3 residues outside the read, so it is completed with the germline J gene. The rearrangement joins TRBV27 to TRBJ1-2; D might be TRBD1 (5 bases). V was cut by 2 bases and J by 5 bases, with 9 bases left in between. Germline V gene data show CDR1 as MNHEY and CDR2 as SMNVEV (reference sequence). The CDR3 sequence is 13 residues long. The CDR3 spells CASSLDGHYGYTF. The CDR3 DNA, read in part, is TGTGCCAGCAGTTTAGACGGACATTATGGC.

In the case of this clone: The read ends 3 residues before the CDR3 terminus; that terminus is restored from the germline J gene. The chain uses TRBV24-1 and TRBJ2-2, with 7 bases that match TRBD1. The germline V gene encodes CDR1 KGHDR and CDR2 SFDVKD. V was clipped by 10 bases and J by 0 bases; unmatched bases: 7. The CDR3 is made up of 15 amino acids. CDR3 in amino acids: CATATGVTNTGELFF. The CDR3 DNA, read in part, is TGTGCCACAGCTACAGGGGTTACGAACACCGGGGAG.

On this clone: The read is 3 residues too short to cover the CDR3 end, so that end is filled in from the germline J gene. V gene TRBV5-3 combines with J gene TRBJ1-6; D remains ambiguous. TRBV5-3 is designated an ORF whose function remains uncertain. The CDR3 extends over 14 amino acids. V lost 0 bases and J lost 8, with 9 bases in between. CDR3 DNA (partial): TGTGCCAGAAGCTTGGTCAATAGTGATTCACCC. It specifies CARSLVNSDSP. The entire CDR3 protein reads CARSLVNSDSPLHF.

A remark on this clone: The CDR3 end is not reached by the read, which stops 3 residues before it; the germline J gene fills it in. The chain links TRBV5-1 to TRBJ2-3; TRBD2 matches at 11 bases. The CDR3 totals 16 residues. Germline loops: CDR1 SGHRS, CDR2 YFSETQ. Trimming at V came to 4 bases and at J to 3 bases, leaving 7 bases not matched to a gene. The CDR3: CASSPATSGSTDTQYF. CDR3 bases read: TGCGCCAGCAGCCCCGCAACTAGCGGGAGTACAGATACG.

On this clone: Read coverage stops 3 residues before the CDR3 terminus; the germline J gene supplies the remainder. The chain recombines TRBV20-1 with TRBJ1-5, with D maybe TRBD1 (6 bases). In germline, CDR1 is DFQATT, CDR2 SNEGSKA (reference sequence). V was cut by 6 bases and J by 3 bases, with 18 bases left in between. The CDR3 contains 15 residues. CDR3: CSAGGGVGDNQPQHF. Incomplete CDR3 DNA: TGCAGTGCGGGAGGGGGGGTCGGGGACAATCAGCCC.

In regard to this clone: The CDR3 end lies 3 residues beyond the end of the read and is filled in from the germline J gene. V gene TRBV15 combines with J gene TRBJ2-3; D ambiguous. This CDR3 has 12 residues. Germline assignment: CDR1 LNHNV and CDR2 YYDKDF (reference sequence). Trimming stripped 5 bases from V and 4 bases from J, with 7 bases between. The CDR3 bases that were read are TGTGCCACCAGCCCCTATTCAGATACG. Amino acids: CATSPYSDT. The full CDR3 sequence reads CATSPYSDTQYF.

About this clone: With the read ending 3 residues before the CDR3 end, the germline J gene is used to fill in that end. This chain links TRBV6-2 or TRBV6-3 with TRBJ1-1; possible D gene TRBD1, 6 bases. This CDR3 contains 12 residues. With 10 bases removed from V and 1 base from J, the gap between germline ends came to 10 bases. Germline-derived CDR1 and CDR2 are MNHEY and SVGEGT. Partial CDR3 DNA: TGTGCCACCAGGGGCCCGAACACTGAA. Its protein is CATRGPNTE. The CDR3 in full is CATRGPNTEAFF.

Turning to this clone: The sequence runs out 3 residues before the end of the CDR3; the remainder is reconstructed from the germline J gene. The rearrangement uses TRBV7-8 and TRBJ2-1, with D uncertain. This CDR3 is built from 15 residues. In germline, CDR1 is SGHVS, CDR2 FQNEAQ. Trimming cost V 2 bases and J 1 base, with 9 bases left between them. The part of the CDR3 DNA that was read is TGTGCCAGCAGCTTATGGGTCGGGTCCTACAATGAG. Its protein is CASSLWVGSYNE. The entire CDR3 is CASSLWVGSYNEQFF.

CDR3 region: CASSEKTHRGLSYGYTF. The part of the CDR3 DNA that was read is TGTGCCAGCAGTGAAAAAACTCACAGGGGGCTAAGCTATGGC. The chain joins TRBV6-1 to TRBJ1-2; 9 positions agree with TRBD1. The read is 3 residues too short to cover the CDR3 end, so that end is filled in from the germline J gene. Germline values: CDR1 MNHNS, CDR2 SASEGT. The CDR3 runs 17 residues. V shed 2 bases, J shed 4 bases, and the junction held 11 bases outside the gene matches.

To note about this clone: The read comes to an end 3 residues before the CDR3 does, leaving the germline J gene to fill in the end. The gene calls are TRBV7-2 and TRBJ2-3, with 10 bases lining up with TRBD2. With V trimmed by 2 bases and J by 2 bases, 1 base remained unmatched. CDR1 is SGHTA, CDR2 FQGNSA, per germline. The CDR3 contains 15 residues. Here the CDR3 reads CASSLTSGNTDTQYF. CDR3 DNA (partial): TGTGCCAGCAGCTTAACTAGCGGGAACACAGATACG. Based on the CDR3 plus reference TRBV7-2 and TRBJ2-3, the full variable domain is GAGVSQSPSNKVTEKGKDVELRCDPISGHTALYWYRQSLGQGLEFLIYFQGNSAPDKSGLPSDRFSAERTGGSVSTLTIQRTQQEDSAVYLCASSLTSGNTDTQYFGPGTRLTVL.

As regards this clone: The read terminates 3 residues ahead of where the CDR3 ends, so the germline J gene completes it. The rearrangement uses TRBV10-3 and TRBJ1-3; D remains ambiguous. CDR3 length equals 18 residues. Germline values: CDR1 ENHRY, CDR2 SYGVKD. The V end lost 4 bases, the J end lost 4 bases, and 23 bases lay between the germline ends. The sequenced CDR3 bases are TGTGCCATCAGTGGAGGGCCCGGCATCACGTCCTCAGGAAACACC. It translates to CAISGGPGITSSGNT. The complete CDR3 protein is CAISGGPGITSSGNTIYF.